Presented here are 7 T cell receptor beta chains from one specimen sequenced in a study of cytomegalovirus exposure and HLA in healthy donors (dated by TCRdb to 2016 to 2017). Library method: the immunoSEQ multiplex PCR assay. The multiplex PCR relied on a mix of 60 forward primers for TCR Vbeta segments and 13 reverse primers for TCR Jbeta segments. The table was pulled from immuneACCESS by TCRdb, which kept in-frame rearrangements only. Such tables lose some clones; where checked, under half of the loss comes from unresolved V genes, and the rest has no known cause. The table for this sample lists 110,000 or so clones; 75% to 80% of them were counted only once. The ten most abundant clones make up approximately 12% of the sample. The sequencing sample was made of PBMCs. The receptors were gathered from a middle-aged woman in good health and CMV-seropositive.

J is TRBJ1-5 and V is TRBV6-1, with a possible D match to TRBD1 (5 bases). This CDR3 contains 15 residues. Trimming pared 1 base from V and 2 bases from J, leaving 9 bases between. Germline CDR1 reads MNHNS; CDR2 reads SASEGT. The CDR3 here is CASSEGQSGNQPQHF. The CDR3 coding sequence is TGTGCCAGCAGTGAAGGACAGAGTGGCAATCAGCCCCAGCATTTT.

The CDR3 is CASSKDRGHEYF. The CDR3 region has the DNA TGTGCCAGCAGTAAGGACAGGGGGCATGAGTACTTC. The V call is TRBV6-1, the J call TRBJ2-7, with 11 bases identical to TRBD1. J gave up 11 bases and V 5 bases, and 5 bases lay outside the gene matches. Germline CDR1 MNHNS, CDR2 SASEGT. This CDR3 contains 12 residues.

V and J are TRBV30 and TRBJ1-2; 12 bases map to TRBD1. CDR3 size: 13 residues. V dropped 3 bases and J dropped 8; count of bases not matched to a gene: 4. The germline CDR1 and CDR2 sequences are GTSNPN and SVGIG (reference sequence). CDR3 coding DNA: TGTGCCTGGAGGGGACAGGGGGCGCGGGGCTACACCTTC. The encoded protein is CAWRGQGARGYTF.

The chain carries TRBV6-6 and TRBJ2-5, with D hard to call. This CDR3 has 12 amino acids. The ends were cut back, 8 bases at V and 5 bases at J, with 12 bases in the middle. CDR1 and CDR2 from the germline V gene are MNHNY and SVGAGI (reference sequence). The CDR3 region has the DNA TGTGCCAGCTCCAAACAGTGGGAGACCCAGTACTTC. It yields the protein CASSKQWETQYF.

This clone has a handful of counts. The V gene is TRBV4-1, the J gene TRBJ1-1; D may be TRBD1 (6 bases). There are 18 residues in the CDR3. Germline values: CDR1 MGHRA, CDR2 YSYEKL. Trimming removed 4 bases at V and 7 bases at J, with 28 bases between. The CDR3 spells CASSPSRLTGQGQVEAFF. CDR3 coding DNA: TGCGCCAGCAGCCCCTCCCGCCTAACGGGACAAGGGCAGGTTGAAGCTTTCTTT.

The chain's CDR3 is CASSWAGTASEKLFF. For the CDR3, the DNA is TGCGCCAGCAGCTGGGCCGGGACAGCGAGTGAAAAACTGTTTTTT. The chain is built from TRBV5-1 and TRBJ1-4; 7 bases are shared with TRBD1. The CDR3 consists of 15 residues. The germline gives CDR1 SGHRS, CDR2 YFSETQ. The V segment lost 3 bases and the J segment 7 bases; nucleotides outside the gene matches: 9.

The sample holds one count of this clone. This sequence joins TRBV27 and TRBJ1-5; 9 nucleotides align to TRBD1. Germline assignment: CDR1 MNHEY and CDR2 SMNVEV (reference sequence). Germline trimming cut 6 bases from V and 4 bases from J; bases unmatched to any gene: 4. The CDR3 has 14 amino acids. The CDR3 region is CASRGDRVNQPQHF. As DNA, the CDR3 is TGTGCCAGCAGGGGGGACAGGGTTAATCAGCCCCAGCATTTT.